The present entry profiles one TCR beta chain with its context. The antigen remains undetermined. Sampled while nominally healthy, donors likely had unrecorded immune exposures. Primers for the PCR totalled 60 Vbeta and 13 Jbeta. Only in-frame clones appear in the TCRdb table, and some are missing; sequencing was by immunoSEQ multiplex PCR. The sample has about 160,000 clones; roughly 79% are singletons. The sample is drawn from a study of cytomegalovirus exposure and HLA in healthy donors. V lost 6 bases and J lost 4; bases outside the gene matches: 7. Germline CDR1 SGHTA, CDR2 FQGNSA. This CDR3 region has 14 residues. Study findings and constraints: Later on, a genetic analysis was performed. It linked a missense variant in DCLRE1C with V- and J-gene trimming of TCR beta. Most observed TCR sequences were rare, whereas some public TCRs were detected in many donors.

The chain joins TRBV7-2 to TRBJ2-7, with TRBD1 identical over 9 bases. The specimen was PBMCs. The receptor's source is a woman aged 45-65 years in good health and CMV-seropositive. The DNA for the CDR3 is TGTGCCAGCAGTCAAAGGACAGGGGAGTACGAGCAGTACTTC. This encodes CASSQRTGEYEQYF.